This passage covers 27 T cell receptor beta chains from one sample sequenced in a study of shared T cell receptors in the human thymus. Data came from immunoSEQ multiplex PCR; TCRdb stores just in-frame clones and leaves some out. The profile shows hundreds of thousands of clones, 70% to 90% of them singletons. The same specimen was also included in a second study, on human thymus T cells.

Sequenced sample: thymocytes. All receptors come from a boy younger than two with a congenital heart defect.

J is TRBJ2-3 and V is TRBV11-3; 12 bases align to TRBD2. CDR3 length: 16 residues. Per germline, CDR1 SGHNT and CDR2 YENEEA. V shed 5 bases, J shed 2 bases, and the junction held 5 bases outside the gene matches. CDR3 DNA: TGTGCCAGCAGCCTCCGGACTAGCGGGGACACAGATACGCAGTATTTT. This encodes CASSLRTSGDTDTQYF.

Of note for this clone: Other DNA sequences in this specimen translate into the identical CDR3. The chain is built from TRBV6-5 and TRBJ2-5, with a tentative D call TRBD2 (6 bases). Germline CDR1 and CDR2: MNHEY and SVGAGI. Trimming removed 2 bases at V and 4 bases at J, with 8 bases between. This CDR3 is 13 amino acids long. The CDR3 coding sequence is TGTGCCAGCAGTTACCGGGGAGGAGAGACCCAGTACTTC. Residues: CASSYRGGETQYF.

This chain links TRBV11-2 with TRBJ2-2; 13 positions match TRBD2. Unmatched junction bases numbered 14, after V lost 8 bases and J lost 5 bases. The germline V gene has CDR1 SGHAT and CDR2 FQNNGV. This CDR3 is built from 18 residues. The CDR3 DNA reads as TGTGCCAGCCGACCGGGGAGGGCGGGACTAGCGGGAACCGGGGAGCTGTTTTTT. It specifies CASRPGRAGLAGTGELFF.

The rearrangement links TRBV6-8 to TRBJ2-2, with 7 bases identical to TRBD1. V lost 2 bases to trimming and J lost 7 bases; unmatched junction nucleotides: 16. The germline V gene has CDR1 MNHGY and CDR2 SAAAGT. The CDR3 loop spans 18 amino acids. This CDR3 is CASSYPINEGAMVGELFF. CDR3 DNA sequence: TGTGCCAGCAGTTACCCAATTAATGAGGGGGCAATGGTCGGGGAGCTGTTTTTT.

The CDR3 DNA is TGTGCCAGCAGTCGCGACTCGTACCTCTCCTACGAGCAGTACTTC. It specifies CASSRDSYLSYEQYF. This chain links TRBV7-9 with TRBJ2-7; no definite D call. Trimming shortened V by 6 bases and J by 0 bases, and 15 bases separated the two germline ends. The CDR3 runs 15 residues. The germline CDR1 and CDR2 sequences are SEHNR and FQNEAQ (reference sequence). The variable domain in full, completed from reference TRBV7-9 and TRBJ2-7, reads DTGVSQNPRHKITKRGQNVTFRCDPISEHNRLYWYRQTLGQGPEFLTYFQNEAQLEKSRLLSDRFSAERPKGSFSTLEIQRTEQGDSAMYLCASSRDSYLSYEQYFGPGTRLTVT.

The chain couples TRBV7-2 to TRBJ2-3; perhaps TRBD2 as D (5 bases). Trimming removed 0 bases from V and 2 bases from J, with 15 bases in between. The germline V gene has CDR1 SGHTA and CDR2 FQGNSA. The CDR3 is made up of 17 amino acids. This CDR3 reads CASSLARADGSTDTQYF. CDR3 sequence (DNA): TGTGCCAGCAGCTTAGCCCGAGCGGACGGATCCACAGATACGCAGTATTTT.

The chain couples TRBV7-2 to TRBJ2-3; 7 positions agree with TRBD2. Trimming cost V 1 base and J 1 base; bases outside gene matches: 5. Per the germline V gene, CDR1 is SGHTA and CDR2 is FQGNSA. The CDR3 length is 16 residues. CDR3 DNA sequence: TGTGCCAGCAGCTTAGGGCGCGGGAGTGGCACAGATACGCAGTATTTT. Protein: CASSLGRGSGTDTQYF. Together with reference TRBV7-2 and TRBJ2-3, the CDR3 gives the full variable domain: GAGVSQSPSNKVTEKGKDVELRCDPISGHTALYWYRQSLGQGLEFLIYFQGNSAPDKSGLPSDRFSAERTGGSVSTLTIQRTQQEDSAVYLCASSLGRGSGTDTQYFGPGTRLTVL.

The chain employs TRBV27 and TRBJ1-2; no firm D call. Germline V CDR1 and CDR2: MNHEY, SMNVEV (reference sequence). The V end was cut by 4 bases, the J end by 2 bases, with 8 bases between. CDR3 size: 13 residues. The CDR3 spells CASSYSRNYGYTF. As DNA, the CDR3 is TGTGCCAGCAGTTACAGTCGCAACTATGGCTACACCTTC.

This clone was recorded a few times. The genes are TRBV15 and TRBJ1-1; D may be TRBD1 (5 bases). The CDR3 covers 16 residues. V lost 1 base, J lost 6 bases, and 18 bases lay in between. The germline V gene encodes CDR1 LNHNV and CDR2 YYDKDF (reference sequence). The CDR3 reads CATSRAPSGRRSEAFF. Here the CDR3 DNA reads TGTGCCACCAGCAGAGCCCCTTCAGGGCGTCGATCTGAAGCTTTCTTT.

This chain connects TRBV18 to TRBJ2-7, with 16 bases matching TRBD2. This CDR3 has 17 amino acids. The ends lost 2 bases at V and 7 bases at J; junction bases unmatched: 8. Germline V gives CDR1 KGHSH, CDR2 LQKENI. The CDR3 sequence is CASSPGTSGRAWGEQYF. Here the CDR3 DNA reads TGTGCCAGCTCACCAGGGACTAGCGGGAGGGCCTGGGGTGAGCAGTACTTC.

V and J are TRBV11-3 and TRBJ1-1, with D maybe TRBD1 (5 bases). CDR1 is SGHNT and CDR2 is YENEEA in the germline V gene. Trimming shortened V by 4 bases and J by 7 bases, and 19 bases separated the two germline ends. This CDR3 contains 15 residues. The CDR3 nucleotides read TGTGCCAGCAGCTCAATCCCCCGGACACCATATGAAGCTTTCTTT. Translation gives CASSSIPRTPYEAFF.

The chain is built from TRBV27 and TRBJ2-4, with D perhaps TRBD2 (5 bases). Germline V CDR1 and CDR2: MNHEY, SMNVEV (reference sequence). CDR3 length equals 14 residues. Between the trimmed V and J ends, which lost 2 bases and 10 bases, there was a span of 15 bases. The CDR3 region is CASSLGRAGTIQYF. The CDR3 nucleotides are TGTGCCAGCAGTTTAGGGCGCGCGGGTACAATTCAGTACTTC.

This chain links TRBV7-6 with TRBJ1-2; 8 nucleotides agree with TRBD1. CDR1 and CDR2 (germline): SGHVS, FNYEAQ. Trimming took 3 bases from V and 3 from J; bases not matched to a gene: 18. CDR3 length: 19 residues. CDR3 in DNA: TGTGCCAGCAGCTTGATAGAACCCCACCCTGGACAGGGCGACTATGGCTACACCTTC. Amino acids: CASSLIEPHPGQGDYGYTF.

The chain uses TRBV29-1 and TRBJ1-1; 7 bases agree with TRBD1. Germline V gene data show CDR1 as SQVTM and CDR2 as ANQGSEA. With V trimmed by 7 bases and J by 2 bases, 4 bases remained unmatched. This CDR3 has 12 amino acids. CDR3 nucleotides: TGCAGCGGTGACAGGGTTAACACTGAAGCTTTCTTT. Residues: CSGDRVNTEAFF.

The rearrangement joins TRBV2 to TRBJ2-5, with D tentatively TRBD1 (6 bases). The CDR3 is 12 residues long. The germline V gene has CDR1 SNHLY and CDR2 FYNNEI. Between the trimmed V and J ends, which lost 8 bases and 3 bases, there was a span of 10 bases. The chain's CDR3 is CASRAGEETQYF. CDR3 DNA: TGTGCCAGCCGGGCAGGGGAAGAGACCCAGTACTTC.

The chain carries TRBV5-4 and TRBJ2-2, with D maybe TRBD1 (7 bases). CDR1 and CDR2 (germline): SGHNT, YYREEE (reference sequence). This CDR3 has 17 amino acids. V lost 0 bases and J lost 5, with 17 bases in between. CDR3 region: CASSLEGTAGGTGELFF. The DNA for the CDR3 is TGTGCCAGCAGCTTGGAGGGTACGGCAGGGGGGACCGGGGAGCTGTTTTTT.

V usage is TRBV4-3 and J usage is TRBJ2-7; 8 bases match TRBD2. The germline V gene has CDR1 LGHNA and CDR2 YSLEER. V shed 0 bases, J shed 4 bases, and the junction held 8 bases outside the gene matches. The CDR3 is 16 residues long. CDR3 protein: CASSQDNSGTPYEQYF. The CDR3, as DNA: TGCGCCAGCAGCCAAGATAATAGCGGGACCCCTTACGAGCAGTACTTC.

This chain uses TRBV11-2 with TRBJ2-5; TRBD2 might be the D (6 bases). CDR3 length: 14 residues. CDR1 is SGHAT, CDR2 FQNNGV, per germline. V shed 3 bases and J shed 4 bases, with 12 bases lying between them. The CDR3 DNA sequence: TGTGCCAGCAGCTTCAGAGCCGGGGGAGAGACCCAGTACTTC. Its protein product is CASSFRAGGETQYF.

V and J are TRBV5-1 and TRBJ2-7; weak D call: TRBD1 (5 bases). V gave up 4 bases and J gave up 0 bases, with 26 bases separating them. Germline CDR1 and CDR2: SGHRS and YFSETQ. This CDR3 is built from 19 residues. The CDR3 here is CASSPWVGLGALSSYEQYF. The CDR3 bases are TGCGCCAGCAGCCCGTGGGTCGGCCTAGGGGCCCTTAGCTCCTACGAGCAGTACTTC.

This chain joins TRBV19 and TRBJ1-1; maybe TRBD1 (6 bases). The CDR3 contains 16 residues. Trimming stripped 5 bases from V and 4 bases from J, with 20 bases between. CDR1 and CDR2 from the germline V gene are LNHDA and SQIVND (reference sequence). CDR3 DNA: TGTGCCAGTAGTGTCCACAGGGAAATCTCGACCACTGAAGCTTTCTTT. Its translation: CASSVHREISTTEAFF.

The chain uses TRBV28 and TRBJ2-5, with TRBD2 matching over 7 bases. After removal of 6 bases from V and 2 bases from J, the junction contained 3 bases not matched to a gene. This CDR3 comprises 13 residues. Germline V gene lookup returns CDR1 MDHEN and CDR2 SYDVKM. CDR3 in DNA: TGTGCCAGCAGCAGGACTAGACAAGAGACCCAGTACTTC. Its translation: CASSRTRQETQYF. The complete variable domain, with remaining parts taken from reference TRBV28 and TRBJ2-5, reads DVKVTQSSRYLVKRTGEKVFLECVQDMDHENMFWYRQDPGLGLRLIYFSYDVKMKEKGDIPEGYSVSREKKERFSLILESASTNQTSMYLCASSRTRQETQYFGPGTRLLVL.

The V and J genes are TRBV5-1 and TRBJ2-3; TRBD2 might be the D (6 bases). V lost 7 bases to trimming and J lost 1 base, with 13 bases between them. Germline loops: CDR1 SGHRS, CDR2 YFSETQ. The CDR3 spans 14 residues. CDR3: CASGGAAGTDTQYF. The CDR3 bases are TGCGCCAGCGGAGGGGCCGCAGGCACAGATACGCAGTATTTT.

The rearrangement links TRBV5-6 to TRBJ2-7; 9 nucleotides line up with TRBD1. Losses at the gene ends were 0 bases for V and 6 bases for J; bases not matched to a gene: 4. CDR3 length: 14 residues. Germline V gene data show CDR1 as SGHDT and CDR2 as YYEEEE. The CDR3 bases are TGTGCCAGCAGCTTGGGGGACAGGGTTATCGAGCAGTACTTC. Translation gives CASSLGDRVIEQYF.

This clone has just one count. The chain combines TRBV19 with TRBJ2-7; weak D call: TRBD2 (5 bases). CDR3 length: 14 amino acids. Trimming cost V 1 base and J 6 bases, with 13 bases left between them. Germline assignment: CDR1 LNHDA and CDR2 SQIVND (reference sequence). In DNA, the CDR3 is TGTGCCAGTAGTATAGGGGGAGTGTCGGTCGAGCAGTACTTC. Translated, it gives CASSIGGVSVEQYF.

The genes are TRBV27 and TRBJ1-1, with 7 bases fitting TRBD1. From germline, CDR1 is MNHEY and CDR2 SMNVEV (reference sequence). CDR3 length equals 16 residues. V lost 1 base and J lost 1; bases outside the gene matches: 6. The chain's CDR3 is CASSLYRGRRNTEAFF. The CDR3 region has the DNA TGTGCCAGCAGTTTATACAGGGGAAGAAGGAACACTGAAGCTTTCTTT.

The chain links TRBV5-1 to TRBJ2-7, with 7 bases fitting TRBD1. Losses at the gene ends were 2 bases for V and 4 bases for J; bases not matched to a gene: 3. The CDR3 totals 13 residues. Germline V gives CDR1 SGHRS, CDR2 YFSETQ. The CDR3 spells CASSLGTVYEQYF. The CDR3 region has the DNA TGCGCCAGCAGCTTAGGGACAGTTTACGAGCAGTACTTC.

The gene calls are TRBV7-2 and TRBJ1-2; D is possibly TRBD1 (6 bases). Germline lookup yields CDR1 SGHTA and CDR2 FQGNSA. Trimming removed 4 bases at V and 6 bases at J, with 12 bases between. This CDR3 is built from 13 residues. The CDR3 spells CASSSVQGHGYTF. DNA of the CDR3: TGTGCCAGCAGCTCCGTACAGGGCCATGGCTACACCTTC.